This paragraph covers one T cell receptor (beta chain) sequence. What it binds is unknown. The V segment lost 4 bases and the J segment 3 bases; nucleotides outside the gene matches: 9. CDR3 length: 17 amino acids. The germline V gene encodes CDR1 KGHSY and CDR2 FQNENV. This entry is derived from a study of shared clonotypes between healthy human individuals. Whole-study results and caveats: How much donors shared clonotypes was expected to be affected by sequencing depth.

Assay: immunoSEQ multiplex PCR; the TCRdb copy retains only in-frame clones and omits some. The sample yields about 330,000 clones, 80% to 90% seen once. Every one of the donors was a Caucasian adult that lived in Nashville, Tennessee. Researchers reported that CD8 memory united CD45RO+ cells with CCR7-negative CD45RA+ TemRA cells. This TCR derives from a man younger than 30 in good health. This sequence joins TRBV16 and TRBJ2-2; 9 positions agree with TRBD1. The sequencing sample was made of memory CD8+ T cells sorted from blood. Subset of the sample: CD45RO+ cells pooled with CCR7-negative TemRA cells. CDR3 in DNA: TGTGCCAGCAGCCCTTGGGACAGGGTACGCGACACCGGGGAGCTGTTTTTT. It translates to CASSPWDRVRDTGELFF.